The entry below describes one T cell receptor (beta chain). No antigen is known for it. Base qualities are missing; no much larger clone stands one base away. Receptor amplification or capture employed 5' RACE. Sequencing instrument: Illumina HiSeq 2000. Template switching added a universal primer binding site, and the final cDNA carried a unique molecular identifier that allowed TCR cDNA molecules to be counted accurately. Specific primers in the conserved constant-segment region were used to synthesize first-strand cDNA for TCR alpha and beta chains. To control for contamination, each cDNA library was double barcoded with a SMART-Mk sample barcode plus Illumina barcodes. Two successive PCR steps introduced TruSeq adapter sequences along with Illumina sample barcodes. The TCR alpha and beta cDNA libraries were sequenced on the Illumina HiSeq platform using custom primers. In the authors' own workflow: Raw reads were processed with MiGEC to extract unique molecular identifiers, and MiXCR was used to determine CDR3 positions. Recombination models were inferred per individual with the repgenHMM and IGoR tools using an EM algorithm. Shared clonotype analysis was performed with the tcR package in R, normalizing sharing by the product of cloneset sizes. To study raw recombination without the effects of thymic and clonal selection, out-of-frame nonproductive sequences were analyzed. TCRdb reran the public reads through fastp at Q25 and MiXCR, keeping productive beta chains. Rows with one shared CDR3 protein collapse into an entry with the most common genes and DNA. The V and J calls reflect TCRdb's pipeline rather than the authors' work. The sample table lists about 520,000 distinct CDR3 sequences, less than 25% of them with a count of one. The ten biggest clones cover roughly 0.91% of the sample.

All donors were healthy Caucasians. The twin cohort consisted of three pairs of female monozygotic twins, all aged roughly 18 to 30 years. CD4+ and CD8+ T cell populations were isolated with positive isolation kits from Invitrogen. The data belong to a study of identical twins listed by TCRdb under 2016. General notes on the study: The study deep-sequenced TCR alpha and beta repertoires from monozygotic twins, unrelated adults of various ages and cord blood to test whether fetal clonotypes persist. Replicate twin experiments were performed at different times using different library preparation protocols to rule out contamination.

Study-wide conclusions, independent of this receptor: Out-of-frame TCR alpha sharing in monozygotic twins was systematically underestimated by recombination models, whereas sharing between unrelated individuals was in agreement with the recombination models. Conclusions relied on cross-sectional statistical analysis, since the same donors could not be followed over many years. Fewer insertions were carried by abundant cord blood beta clonotypes; a weaker similar trend was observed in young adult naive repertoires, while no such trend was observed in memory repertoires. Excess twin sharing in beta out-of-frame sequences was weaker because fewer shared sequences lowered the signal-to-noise ratio. Zero-insertion analyses could be partly confounded by invariant T cells such as MAIT and iNKT, although diverse VJ usage argued against such confounding for most clonotypes. Out-of-frame TCR alpha sequences shared between twins showed an excess of low generation-probability sequences compared with coincidental sharing between unrelated individuals.

This sample also belongs to another study, concerning T cells expressing NK-cell markers. That second report states: TCR beta-chain repertoires were profiled in sorted CD3+CD56+NKG2C+, CD3+CD56+NKG2C- and CD3+CD56-NKG2C+ T-cell subsets from several donors. Most of the eight sequenced donors were HCMV-seropositive and one was HCMV-seronegative. In several experiments an anti-gammadeltaTCR antibody was added to restrict sorting to alphabetaTCR-expressing T cells. In roughly six donors, the dominant CD3+CD56+NKG2C+ clonotypes were among the top 10 CD8+ clonotypes and accounted for about 1.0-7.5% of CD8+ T cells. Those dominant clonotypes were again the most abundant among CD3+CD56-NKG2C+ cells in a few donors, at about 28.3-60.1%. Whether the expanded NKG2C-expressing T cell clones were specific for HCMV antigens was left unclear. All eight donors whose samples were sequenced were randomly selected healthy volunteers, three of them men and five women. A commercial ELISA kit detecting HCMV-specific IgG in serum was used to determine HCMV serostatus. MIGEC was used to demultiplex reads and group reads by UMI, and MiTCR was used to assemble and quantify clonotypes. To exclude erroneous sequences, only TCR cDNA sequences supported by at least two reads were retained. The tcR package was used for downstream repertoire analysis, and clonotypes were matched between fractions using CDR3 nucleotide sequence together with V segment. VDJmatch was used to annotate antigen specificity against VDJdb, with one amino acid substitution allowed in CDR3.

Sequences were obtained from CD4+ T cells sorted from blood. This receptor was identified in a woman in her late teens or twenties in good health.

Read as DNA, the sequence is TGTGCCAGCAGTGGGGGGTTGGGGGAGCTGTTTTTT. This codes for CASSGGLGELFF. This receptor chain uses TRBV12-3 or TRBV12-4 and TRBJ2-2; the D segment could be TRBD2, given 6 matching bases. From the cysteine through the phenylalanine, the CDR3 covers 12 amino acids. Kept here is only the CDR3 DNA, which spans 36 bases and is read in frame from base 1. Trimming costs V 5 bases and J 8 bases, and their ends lie 9 bases apart.